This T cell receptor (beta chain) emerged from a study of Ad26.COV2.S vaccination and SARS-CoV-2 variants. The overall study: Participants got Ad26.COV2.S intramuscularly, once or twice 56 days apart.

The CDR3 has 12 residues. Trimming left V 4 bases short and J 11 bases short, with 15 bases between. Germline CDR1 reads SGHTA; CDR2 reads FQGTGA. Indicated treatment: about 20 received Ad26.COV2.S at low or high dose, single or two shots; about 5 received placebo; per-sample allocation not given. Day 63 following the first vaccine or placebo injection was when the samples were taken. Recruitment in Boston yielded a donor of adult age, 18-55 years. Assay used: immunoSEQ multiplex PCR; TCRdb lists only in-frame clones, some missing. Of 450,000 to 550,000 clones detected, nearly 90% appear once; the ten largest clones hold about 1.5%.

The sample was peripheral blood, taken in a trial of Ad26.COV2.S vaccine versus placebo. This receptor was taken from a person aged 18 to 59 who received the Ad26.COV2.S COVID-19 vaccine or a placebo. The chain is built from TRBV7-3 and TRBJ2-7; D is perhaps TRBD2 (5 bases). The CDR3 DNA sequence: TGTGCCAGCAGCTACCAGGACCACGGGGAGTACTTC. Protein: CASSYQDHGEYF.